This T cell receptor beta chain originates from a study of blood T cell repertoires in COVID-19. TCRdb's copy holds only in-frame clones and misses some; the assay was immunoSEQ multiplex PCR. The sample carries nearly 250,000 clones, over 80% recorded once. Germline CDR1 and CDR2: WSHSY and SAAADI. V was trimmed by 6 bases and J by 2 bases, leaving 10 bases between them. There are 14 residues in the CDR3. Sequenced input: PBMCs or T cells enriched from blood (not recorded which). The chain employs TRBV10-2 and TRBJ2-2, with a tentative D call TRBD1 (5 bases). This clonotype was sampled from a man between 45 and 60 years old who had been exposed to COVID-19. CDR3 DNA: TGCGCCAGCAGACCAGGACAAAACACCGGGGAGCTGTTTTTT. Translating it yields CASRPGQNTGELFF.